The 30 T cell receptor beta chains below come from one sample, sequenced in a study of blood T cells in healthy people across ages. PCR was performed a second time for roughly 7 to 11 cycles using a sample-barcoded 5' primer and a J-beta primer mix. In TCRdb, the 5' RACE reads were re-called with MiXCR into one record per CDR3 protein. The sample consists of 1 million or so distinct CDR3 sequences, around 25% of them appearing once. The sample also formed part of further work on T cells of mothers and their children.

The specimen sequenced was blood. Receptors were obtained from a girl aged 2 to 10 in good health.

The CDR3 region has the DNA TGTGCCACCAGTGACCCGAACGTACTAGCGGGAGGGGGCAATGAGCAGTTCTTC. Protein: CATSDPNVLAGGGNEQFF. The chain combines TRBV24-1 with TRBJ2-5, with 13 bases matching TRBD2. TRBJ2-1 matches the DNA end more closely, so the J call is doubtful. The CDR3 runs 18 residues. Per the germline V gene, CDR1 is KGHDR and CDR2 is SFDVKD.

This chain joins TRBV27 and TRBJ1-5; 8 bases line up with TRBD1. V lost 5 bases and J lost 3; bases outside the gene matches: 3. Germline CDR1 MNHEY, CDR2 SMNVEV (reference sequence). CDR3 length: 14 amino acids. This CDR3 is CASSVTGVNQPQHF. The DNA of the CDR3 is TGTGCCAGCAGTGTGACAGGGGTCAATCAGCCCCAGCATTTT.

This clonotype was found a few times. This chain uses TRBV29-1 with TRBJ2-7; the D gene could be TRBD1 or TRBD2 (7 bases each). This CDR3 contains 13 residues. V lost 5 bases to trimming and J lost 0 bases, with 11 bases between them. CDR1 and CDR2 from the germline V gene are SQVTM and ANQGSEA. This CDR3 reads CSVQGGSSYEQYF. The CDR3 nucleotides read TGCAGCGTTCAGGGGGGGAGCTCCTACGAGCAGTACTTC.

This clonotype has only a few counts. The J gene is TRBJ2-1, the V gene TRBV28; D is unclear. The J call is in doubt because the DNA end fits TRBJ2-7 better. Germline V gene data show CDR1 as MDHEN and CDR2 as SYDVKM. The CDR3 is made up of 14 amino acids. The CDR3: CASSFYEDTGEQYF. CDR3 sequence (DNA): TGTGCCAGCAGTTTCTACGAGGATACCGGCGAGCAGTACTTC.

This clonotype turned up a few times. The rearrangement joins TRBV29-1 to TRBJ1-2, with 8 bases identical to TRBD1. Germline values: CDR1 SQVTM, CDR2 ANQGSEA. V was pared by 7 bases and J by 3 bases, with 4 bases of the junction left unmatched. The CDR3 sequence is 12 residues long. In nucleotides, the CDR3 is TGCAGCGGACGACAGGGGCACTATGGCTACACCTTC. Protein: CSGRQGHYGYTF.

This clonotype was detected a few times. The V gene is TRBV15, the J gene TRBJ1-2; D is uncertain. CDR1 is LNHNV, CDR2 YYDKDF, per germline (reference sequence). This CDR3 has 14 amino acids. V lost 0 bases, J lost 2 bases, and 7 bases lay in between. CDR3 sequence reads: CATSRDPGNYGYTF. The CDR3 DNA reads as TGTGCCACCAGCAGAGATCCAGGAAACTATGGCTACACCTTC.

The rearrangement joins TRBV7-9 to TRBJ2-3; D unclear. Trimming took off 4 bases at V and 2 bases at J, with 10 bases between the two ends. The CDR3 has 14 residues. CDR1 and CDR2 (germline): SEHNR, FQNEAQ (reference sequence). This chain's CDR3 is CASSSDPFTDTQYF. The CDR3 DNA reads TGTGCCAGCAGCTCGGACCCCTTCACAGATACGCAGTATTTT.

The chain has TRBV25-1 and TRBJ2-1; possible D gene TRBD2, 6 bases. With 3 bases removed from V and 6 bases from J, the gap between germline ends came to 12 bases. Germline V gives CDR1 MGHDK, CDR2 SYGVNS. This CDR3 is built from 14 residues. The CDR3 spells CASSDGGGFNEQFF. CDR3 DNA: TGTGCCAGCAGTGATGGGGGAGGATTCAATGAGCAGTTCTTC.

The genes are TRBV19 and TRBJ1-4; unclear D gene. Germline assignment: CDR1 LNHDA and CDR2 SQIVND (reference sequence). Trimming stripped 3 bases from V and 7 bases from J, with 15 bases between. The CDR3 contains 15 residues. DNA of the CDR3: TGTGCCAGTAGTATCCCGATCGGAGGAAGTGAAAAACTGTTTTTT. It specifies CASSIPIGGSEKLFF.

This clonotype occurred a few times. The chain has TRBV20-1 and TRBJ2-1, with a tentative D call TRBD2 (5 bases). CDR3 size: 13 residues. Germline lookup yields CDR1 DFQATT and CDR2 SNEGSKA (reference sequence). V was pared by 0 bases and J by 6 bases, with 9 bases between. As DNA, the CDR3 is TGCAGTGCTAGAGATTCGGACTTCAATGAGCAGTTCTTC. It codes for CSARDSDFNEQFF.

The genes are TRBV7-9 and TRBJ2-1, with TRBD1 matching over 9 bases. The CDR3 is made up of 15 amino acids. Germline-derived CDR1 and CDR2 are SEHNR and FQNEAQ (reference sequence). The trim removed 4 bases at V and 12 bases at J, leaving 13 bases unmatched. CDR3 loop: CASSYRDRASLGQFF. Written as DNA, the CDR3 is TGTGCCAGCAGCTACCGGGACAGGGCCTCTCTTGGGCAGTTCTTC.

The chain combines TRBV6-2 or TRBV6-3 with TRBJ2-2; 7 positions agree with TRBD1. Trimming cost V 4 bases and J 7 bases; bases outside gene matches: 6. Germline V gene lookup returns CDR1 MNHEY and CDR2 SVGEGT. The CDR3 is 14 residues long. In nucleotides, the CDR3 is TGTGCCAGCAGTTGGGACAGACGGATCGGGGAGCTGTTTTTT. It specifies CASSWDRRIGELFF.

This clonotype showed up just a few times. This rearrangement joins TRBV29-1 to TRBJ2-5; tentatively, D is TRBD2 (5 bases). Trimming cost V 5 bases and J 7 bases, with 23 bases left between them. Germline CDR1 reads SQVTM; CDR2 reads ANQGSEA. The CDR3 covers 15 residues. The CDR3, as DNA: TGCAGCGTTATCTGGGCCATGGGGAAGGCGGGGACCCAGTACTTC. Translating gives CSVIWAMGKAGTQYF.

The V call is TRBV27, the J call TRBJ2-7; D gene unclear. V was shortened by 0 bases and J by 2 bases, with 11 bases between the two germline ends. Germline CDR1 and CDR2: MNHEY and SMNVEV (reference sequence). This CDR3 has 15 residues. CDR3 residues: CASSLSGLLPYEQYF. The CDR3 nucleotides are TGTGCCAGCAGTTTATCGGGCCTACTCCCCTACGAGCAGTACTTC.

This rearrangement joins TRBV20-1 to TRBJ2-5, with TRBD1 matching over 8 bases. Germline CDR1 reads DFQATT; CDR2 reads SNEGSKA (reference sequence). This CDR3 has 13 amino acids. J was trimmed by 7 bases and V by 3 bases; bases with no gene match: 7. This CDR3 is CSASGQGRRTQYF. DNA for the CDR3: TGCAGTGCTAGTGGACAGGGTCGGAGGACCCAGTACTTC.

This chain connects TRBV12-3 or TRBV12-4 to TRBJ1-2, with unresolved D. The CDR3 runs 12 residues. Between the trimmed V and J ends, which lost 11 bases and 8 bases, there was a span of 18 bases. DNA for the CDR3: TGTGCCGCCTCCGTCCTAACGGGGGGCTACACCTTC. It specifies CAASVLTGGYTF.

J is TRBJ2-5 and V is TRBV11-3; D not resolved. The V gene lost 3 bases and the J gene lost 5 bases, with 16 bases spanning the gap. The V gene's germline CDR1 is SGHNT and CDR2 YENEEA. The CDR3 runs to 15 residues. CDR3 amino acids: CASSFLVGSVETQYF. CDR3 nucleotide sequence: TGTGCCAGCAGCTTTTTGGTGGGGTCCGTCGAGACCCAGTACTTC.

This chain uses TRBV29-1 with TRBJ2-5; no clear D gene. The CDR3 consists of 12 residues. With 6 bases removed from V and 4 bases from J, the gap between germline ends came to 12 bases. CDR1 and CDR2 from the germline V gene are SQVTM and ANQGSEA. The CDR3 here is CSVNSIGETQYF. As DNA, the CDR3 is TGCAGCGTGAACTCAATCGGAGAGACCCAGTACTTC.

This clonotype was seen a handful of times. The V gene is TRBV6-1, the J gene TRBJ1-3; 7 positions match TRBD1. The CDR3 extends over 13 amino acids. The V segment lost 8 bases and the J segment 3 bases; nucleotides outside the gene matches: 4. Germline CDR1 MNHNS, CDR2 SASEGT. The CDR3 region is CASWRGHGNTIYF. The CDR3 nucleotides read TGTGCCAGCTGGAGGGGGCATGGAAACACCATATATTTT.

The J gene is TRBJ2-3, the V gene TRBV7-9; 9 positions agree with TRBD1. The V gene's germline CDR1 is SEHNR and CDR2 FQNEAQ (reference sequence). V lost 5 bases, J lost 3 bases, and 12 bases stayed unmatched. This CDR3 has 17 amino acids. In nucleotides, the CDR3 is TGTGCCAGCAGCCCCAACCGGGACAGGGTTGTAACAGATACGCAGTATTTT. Translating it yields CASSPNRDRVVTDTQYF.

This chain uses TRBV28 with TRBJ2-4; TRBD2 is a possible D gene (5 bases). The V end was cut by 3 bases, the J end by 0 bases, with 9 bases between. CDR1 MDHEN and CDR2 SYDVKM come from the germline V gene. The CDR3 has 15 residues. In DNA, the CDR3 is TGTGCCAGCAGTTTCATGGCGGGAGCCAAAAACATTCAGTACTTC. Its translation is CASSFMAGAKNIQYF.

In this sample, this clonotype turned up a few times. J is TRBJ1-3 and V is TRBV7-2; D is unclear. The CDR3 is 14 residues long. V dropped 6 bases and J dropped 4 bases, with 13 bases sitting between them. The germline V gene encodes CDR1 SGHTA and CDR2 FQGNSA. The CDR3 region has the DNA TGTGCCAGCAGTTATCTCGGACTCGGAAACACCATATATTTT. This encodes CASSYLGLGNTIYF.

This chain joins TRBV3-1 and TRBJ2-3; 9 bases are shared with TRBD1. The junction had 6 bases not matched to a gene; V was cut back by 5 bases and J by 3 bases. The CDR3 spans 15 residues. Germline V gene data show CDR1 as LGHDT and CDR2 as YNNKEL (reference sequence). CDR3 residues: CASSVRDRETDTQYF. The CDR3 nucleotides are TGTGCCAGCAGCGTACGGGACAGGGAAACAGATACGCAGTATTTT.

V usage is TRBV7-2 and J usage is TRBJ2-1; 7 nucleotides align to TRBD2. This CDR3 is 14 amino acids long. The J segment lost 7 bases and the V segment lost 1 base, leaving 4 bases of the junction unmatched. Germline loops: CDR1 SGHTA, CDR2 FQGNSA. CDR3 region: CASSLVGGKNEQFF. In DNA, the CDR3 is TGTGCCAGCAGCTTAGTGGGGGGGAAGAATGAGCAGTTCTTC. The full variable domain, its missing parts supplied by reference TRBV7-2 and TRBJ2-1, is GAGVSQSPSNKVTEKGKDVELRCDPISGHTALYWYRQSLGQGLEFLIYFQGNSAPDKSGLPSDRFSAERTGGSVSTLTIQRTQQEDSAVYLCASSLVGGKNEQFFGPGTRLTVL.

This clonotype was counted between two and nine times. V usage is TRBV7-2 and J usage is TRBJ1-2; the match to TRBD1 covers 7 bases. The CDR3 is 15 amino acids. The trim removed 2 bases at V and 8 bases at J, leaving 11 bases unmatched. The V gene's germline CDR1 is SGHTA and CDR2 FQGNSA. The CDR3 spells CASSLQPGGVDGYTF. CDR3 in DNA: TGTGCCAGCAGCTTACAGCCAGGGGGGGTGGACGGCTACACCTTC.

This clonotype was counted only a few times. The chain carries TRBV10-3 and TRBJ2-1, with 9 bases identical to TRBD2. With V trimmed by 6 bases and J by 5 bases, 8 bases remained unmatched. Germline CDR1 is ENHRY and CDR2 is SYGVKD. The CDR3 runs 15 residues. The CDR3 sequence is CAIRGIAGEHNEQFF. CDR3 nucleotides: TGTGCCATCAGAGGAATAGCGGGGGAGCACAATGAGCAGTTCTTC.

This rearrangement joins TRBV5-1 to TRBJ2-5; TRBD1 agrees at 8 bases. After removal of 2 bases from V and 2 bases from J, the junction contained 5 bases not matched to a gene. This CDR3 is 15 amino acids long. Germline V gene sequence: CDR1 SGHRS, CDR2 YFSETQ. CDR3 nucleotides: TGCGCCAGCAGCTTAATCGGGACAGGACAAGAGACCCAGTACTTC. This encodes CASSLIGTGQETQYF.

This clonotype has more than one count but fewer than ten. J is TRBJ1-2 and V is TRBV20-1; D remains unclear. The CDR3 has 10 residues. Per germline, CDR1 DFQATT and CDR2 SNEGSKA (reference sequence). Trimming took 3 bases from V and 12 from J, leaving 11 bases between them. The CDR3, as DNA: TGCAGTGCTAGCTCCGGGCCTAACACCTTC. Protein sequence: CSASSGPNTF.

V gene TRBV29-1 combines with J gene TRBJ2-1, with TRBD2 matching 8 bases. J gave up 5 bases and V 4 bases, and 4 bases lay outside the gene matches. Looked up from germline, CDR1 is SQVTM and CDR2 is ANQGSEA. CDR3 length equals 13 residues. The CDR3 DNA reads TGCAGCGTTGGGGGACTAGGCAACAATGAGCAGTTCTTC. This codes for CSVGGLGNNEQFF.

This clonotype was seen just once. The chain uses TRBV24-1 and TRBJ2-1; tentatively, D is TRBD2 (6 bases). Germline CDR1 KGHDR, CDR2 SFDVKD. There are 17 residues in the CDR3. V lost 3 bases and J 2 bases, leaving 16 bases between the germline ends. The CDR3 sequence: CATSDVPLASAYNEQFF. CDR3 DNA sequence: TGTGCCACCAGTGATGTGCCTCTAGCGTCTGCCTACAATGAGCAGTTCTTC.